This T cell receptor (beta chain) was identified in a study of T cells after posttransplantation cyclophosphamide. This CDR3 comprises 13 residues. CDR1 and CDR2 from the germline V gene are MNHNS and SASEGT. V lost 6 bases and J lost 5, with 13 bases in between. Clones were sequenced by immunoSEQ multiplex PCR, and TCRdb holds only the in-frame ones, with some missing. The data hold about 47,000 clones, with around 94% observed a single time. This receptor was taken from a woman aged 50 to 60 in good health and a related stem cell transplant donor. The sequencing input was PBMCs. The chain couples TRBV6-1 to TRBJ2-5; a possible D gene is TRBD2 (6 bases). CDR3 region: CASSPGGPETQYF. CDR3 nucleotide sequence: TGTGCCAGCAGCCCTGGAGGGCCGGAGACCCAGTACTTC.